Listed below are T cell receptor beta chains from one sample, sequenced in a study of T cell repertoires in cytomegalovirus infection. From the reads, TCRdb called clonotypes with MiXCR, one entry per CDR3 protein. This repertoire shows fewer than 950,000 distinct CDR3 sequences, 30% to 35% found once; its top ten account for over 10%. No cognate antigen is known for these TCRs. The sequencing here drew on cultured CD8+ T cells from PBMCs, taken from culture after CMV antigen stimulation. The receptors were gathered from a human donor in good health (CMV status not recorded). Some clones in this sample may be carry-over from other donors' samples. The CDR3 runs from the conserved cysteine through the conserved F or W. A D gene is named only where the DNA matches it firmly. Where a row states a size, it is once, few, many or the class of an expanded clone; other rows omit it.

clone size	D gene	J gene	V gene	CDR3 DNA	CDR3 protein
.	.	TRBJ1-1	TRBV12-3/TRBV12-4	TGTGCCAGCAGTTTAGAACACCTTAGGGCTGAAGCTTTCTTT	CASSLEHLRAEAFF
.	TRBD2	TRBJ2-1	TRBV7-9	TGTGCCAGCAGCTATCCACAGCGGGGGAGCTCCTACAATGAGCAGTTCTTC	CASSYPQRGSSYNEQFF
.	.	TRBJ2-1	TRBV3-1	TGTGCCAGCAGCCAAGATAGGGTAATCCCCTACAATGAGCAGTTCTTC	CASSQDRVIPYNEQFF
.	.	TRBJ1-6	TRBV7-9	TGTGCCAGCAGCTTAGCGGCCGGGGGCGGCTCACCCCTCCACTTT	CASSLAAGGGSPLHF
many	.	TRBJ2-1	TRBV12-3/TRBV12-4	TGTGCCAGCAGTTTTACCGGGTTGACCTACAATGAGCAGTTCTTC	CASSFTGLTYNEQFF
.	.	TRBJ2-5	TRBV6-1	TGTGCCAGCAGTTACGACGGTGAGACCCAGTACTTC	CASSYDGETQYF
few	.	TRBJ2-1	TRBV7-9	TGTGCCAGCAGCTTAACTAGTTTGAGCAATGAGCAGTTCTTC	CASSLTSLSNEQFF
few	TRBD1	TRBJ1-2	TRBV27	TGTGCCAGCAGTTTCCTCGGACAGGCGGGGGGCTACACCTTC	CASSFLGQAGGYTF
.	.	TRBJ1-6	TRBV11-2	TGTGCCAACAGCCTTGTGGGGGATAGCTATAATTCACCCCTCCACTTT	CANSLVGDSYNSPLHF
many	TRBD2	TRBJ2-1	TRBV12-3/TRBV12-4	TGTGCCAGCAGCCCCACTAGCGCGGAGCAGTTCTTC	CASSPTSAEQFF
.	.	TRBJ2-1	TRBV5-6	TGTGCCAGCAGCTTTGGGCAGGGAGTTATCAATGAGCAGTTCTTC	CASSFGQGVINEQFF
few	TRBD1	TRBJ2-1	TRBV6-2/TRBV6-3	TGTGCCAGCAGGCCCGACAGGGAATCTCCCTACAATGAGCAGTTCTTC	CASRPDRESPYNEQFF
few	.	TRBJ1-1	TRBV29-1	TGCAGCGCCGCCCAGTCAACAGGGAGCACTGAAGCTTTCTTT	CSAAQSTGSTEAFF
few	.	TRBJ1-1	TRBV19	TGTGCCAGTAGTATAGTCAAGTTTTCGAACACTGAAGCTTTCTTT	CASSIVKFSNTEAFF
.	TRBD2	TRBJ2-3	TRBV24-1	TGTGCCACCAGTCTTGGGACTAGCGGGGGGACAGAGACCACAGATACGCAGTATTTT	CATSLGTSGGTETTDTQYF
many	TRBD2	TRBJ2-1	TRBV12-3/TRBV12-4	TGTGCCAGCAGCCAGACTAGCGGGGGGGTGAATGAGCAGTTCTTC	CASSQTSGGVNEQFF
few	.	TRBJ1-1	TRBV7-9	TGTGCCAGCAGCTTATTTTGGGAAATCGACACTGAAGCTTTCTTT	CASSLFWEIDTEAFF
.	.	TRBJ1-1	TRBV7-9	TGTGCCTGCCAGGGAGTGAACACTGAAGCTTTCTTT	CACQGVNTEAFF
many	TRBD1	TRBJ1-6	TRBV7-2	TGTGCCAGCAGCCCCCGGACAGGGTGGGTCAATAATTCACCCCTCCACTTT	CASSPRTGWVNNSPLHF
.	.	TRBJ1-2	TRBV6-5	TGTGCCAGCAGTTACACCCTCACCGATGGCTACACCTTC	CASSYTLTDGYTF
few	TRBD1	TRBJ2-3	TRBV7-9	TGTGCCAGCAGCCCCGGGACAGGGGAGTACGCTACGCAGTATTTT	CASSPGTGEYATQYF
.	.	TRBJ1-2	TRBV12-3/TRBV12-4	TGTGCCAGCACCCATCCGGGCTATGGCTACACCTTC	CASTHPGYGYTF
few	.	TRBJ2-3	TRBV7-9	TGTGCCAGCAGCTTGAGCTGGAGCTTAGAAGATACGCAGTATTTT	CASSLSWSLEDTQYF
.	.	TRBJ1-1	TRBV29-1	TGCAGCGTTGAATACAACACTGAAGCTTTCTTT	CSVEYNTEAFF
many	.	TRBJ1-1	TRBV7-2	TGTGCCAGCAGCTTATCCGTTACAGGATTGAACACTGAAGCTTTCTTT	CASSLSVTGLNTEAFF
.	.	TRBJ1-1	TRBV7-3	TGTGCCAGCAGCTTACCCCCCCGGAACACTGAAGCTTTCTTT	CASSLPPRNTEAFF
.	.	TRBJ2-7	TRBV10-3	TGTGCCACCAGGGTTAGGAGGGACGAGCAGTACTTC	CATRVRRDEQYF
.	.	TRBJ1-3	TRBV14	TGTGCCAGCAGCCTGTGGACCGACTCTGGAAACACCATATATTTT	CASSLWTDSGNTIYF
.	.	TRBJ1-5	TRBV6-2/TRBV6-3	TGTGCCAGCAGTTATCTCCAGGGAGTAAGGAGCAATCAGCCCCAGCATTTT	CASSYLQGVRSNQPQHF
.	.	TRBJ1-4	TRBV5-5	TGTGCCAGCAGCTTGGTGGGGTTGTATGAAGAAAAACTGTTTTTT	CASSLVGLYEEKLFF
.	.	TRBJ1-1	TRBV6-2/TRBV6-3	TGTGCCAGCACCGGGGGGGGGCAGATTTCTGAAGCTTTCTTT	CASTGGGQISEAFF
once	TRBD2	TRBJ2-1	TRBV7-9	TGTGCCAGCAGCTTAGGTCAGCCGGGACTAGCTGGTCCGTACAATGAGCAGTTCTTC	CASSLGQPGLAGPYNEQFF
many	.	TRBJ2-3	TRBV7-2	TGTGCCAGCAGCCTGACCTTCCAGCTCCTCACAGATACGCAGTATTTT	CASSLTFQLLTDTQYF
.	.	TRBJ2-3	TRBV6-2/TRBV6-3	TGTGCCAGCAGTTGGGGGAAGGTCACAGATACGCAGTATTTT	CASSWGKVTDTQYF
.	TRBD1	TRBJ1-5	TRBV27	TGTGCCAGCAGCACGTCTCGGACAGGGATCACAGTTGTAAATCAGCCCCAGCATTTT	CASSTSRTGITVVNQPQHF
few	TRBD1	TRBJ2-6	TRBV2	TGTGCCAGCACAGGGGACAGGGAAGCATCTGGGGCCAACGTCCTGACTTTC	CASTGDREASGANVLTF
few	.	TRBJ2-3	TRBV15	TGTGCCACCAGCAGAGATGGTCCCGAAGCAGTCACAGATACGCAGTATTTT	CATSRDGPEAVTDTQYF
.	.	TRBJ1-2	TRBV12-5	TGTGCTAGTCGTTTCCAACCTTATGGCTACACCTTC	CASRFQPYGYTF
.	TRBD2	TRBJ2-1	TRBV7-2	TGTGCCAGCAGCTTAGATCCCGGGGGGGCCCGTAATGAGCAGTTCTTC	CASSLDPGGARNEQFF
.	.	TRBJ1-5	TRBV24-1	TGTGCCACCAGTGATTTAGGGCCTTCCCAGCATTTT	CATSDLGPSQHF
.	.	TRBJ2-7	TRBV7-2	TGTGCCAGCAGCCCAGTGGGAGCCTCCTACGAGCAGTACTTC	CASSPVGASYEQYF
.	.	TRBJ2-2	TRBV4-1	TGCGCCAGCAGCCCTCCGCGGGGATGGGGATCCGGGGAGCTGTTTTTT	CASSPPRGWGSGELFF
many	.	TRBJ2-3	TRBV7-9	TGTGCCAGCAGCTCGTCGACAGTTAACACAGATACGCAGTATTTT	CASSSSTVNTDTQYF
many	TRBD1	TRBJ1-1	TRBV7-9	TGTGCCAGCAGCCAAACCGACAGGGCGGACACTGAAGCTTTCTTT	CASSQTDRADTEAFF
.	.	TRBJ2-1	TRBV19	TGTGCCAGTAGACTACAGGGCTCCTACAATGAGCAGTTCTTC	CASRLQGSYNEQFF
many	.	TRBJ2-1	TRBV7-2	TGTGCCAGCAGCTTAGCGCTCCCCTTCGAGGGCATCTACAATGAGCAGTTCTTC	CASSLALPFEGIYNEQFF
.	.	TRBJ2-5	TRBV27	TGTGCCAGCAGTTCTGGGGGTCCGCCCCAGTACTTC	CASSSGGPPQYF
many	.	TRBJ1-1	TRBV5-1	TGTGCCAGCAGTTTAGGGGAGGGAAACACTGAAGCTTTCTTT	CASSLGEGNTEAFF
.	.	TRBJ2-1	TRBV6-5	TGTGCCTCAGGCTTGGAGATTAATGAGCAGTTCTTC	CASGLEINEQFF
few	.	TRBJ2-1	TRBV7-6	TGTGCCAGCAGCGGCGCGGGGGCCCCAGACTACAATGAGCAGTTCTTC	CASSGAGAPDYNEQFF
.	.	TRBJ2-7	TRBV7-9	TGTGCCAGCAGCTCCCAGGCAGGGGTTCACGAGCAGTACTTC	CASSSQAGVHEQYF
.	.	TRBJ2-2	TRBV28	TGTGCCAGCAGTAGAATCCTGAACACCGGGGAGCTGTTTTTT	CASSRILNTGELFF
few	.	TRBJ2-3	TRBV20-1	TGCAGTGCTAGTGGCCCCCAGGAGGGTCGCACAGATACGCAGTATTTT	CSASGPQEGRTDTQYF